This note documents a single T cell receptor (beta chain) sequence. Its specificity is unknown. The germline gene is not matched at one end of the junction; a read error may be the cause. The treatment here: AdE1-LMPpoly-expanded autologous EBV-specific T-cell therapy followed by anti-PD-1 nivolumab. These data come from a study of EBV T-cell therapy then PD-1 blockade in nasopharyngeal carcinoma. The CDR3 consists of 11 residues. CDR1 is LNHNV, CDR2 YYDKDF, per germline (reference sequence). Measured with immunoSEQ multiplex PCR; TCRdb has only the in-frame clones, and not every one. The sample shows approximately 13,000 clones, 84% of them seen only once.

This clonotype originated in a man aged 40-49 years with nasopharyngeal carcinoma. The sample was CD8+ T cells from blood, taken at roughly day 99 from a patient whose treatment included autologous EBV-specific T cells and nivolumab. The chain combines TRBV15 with TRBJ2-7; tentative D call: TRBD1 (5 bases). In DNA form, the CDR3 reads TGTGCCACCAGTCAGGGTCGACCTGAGACCTTC. This codes for CATSQGRPETF. Filled out from reference TRBV15 and TRBJ2-7, the complete variable domain reads DAMVIQNPRYQVTQFGKPVTLSCSQTLNHNVMYWYQQKSSQAPKLLFHYYDKDFNNEADTPDNFQSRRPNTSFCFLDIRSPGLGDTAMYLCATSQGRPETFGPGTRLTVT.